This T cell receptor (beta chain) came from a study of CD4 and CD8 cells across lung adenocarcinoma regions. The patients had localized lung adenocarcinoma, a non-small cell subtype. TCRdb re-analysed the PCR reads in MiXCR, keeping a single row per CDR3 protein. The table lists about 12,000 distinct CDR3 sequences, roughly 44% of them singletons. Per the germline V gene, CDR1 is MNHEY and CDR2 is SVGAGI. The CDR3 has 14 residues. The V gene lost 6 bases and the J gene lost 13 bases, with 22 bases spanning the gap. This TCR came from a male donor with lung adenocarcinoma. The CD4 and CD8 labels of this study may be unreliable. Material for sequencing was CD8+ T cells from the margin of a lung tumor. The chain carries TRBV6-5 and TRBJ2-4; tentatively, D is TRBD1 (6 bases). The CDR3 DNA sequence: TGTGCCAGCAGCTACAGGGCTGTCCAAAACACCCAGTACTTC. Translating gives CASSYRAVQNTQYF.